The rows below give T cell receptor beta chains drawn from one sample of a study of cytomegalovirus exposure and HLA in healthy donors. TCRdb's copy holds only in-frame clones and misses some; the assay was immunoSEQ multiplex PCR. The top ten clones hold 1% of a sample with about 170,000 clones, about 82% of them seen once. Sequencing was carried out using PBMCs. The receptors originated from a woman aged 50 to 60 in good health and CMV-seropositive. CDR3s include the opening cysteine and the closing phenylalanine or tryptophan. The order of the fields is D gene, V gene, J gene, CDR3 length, clone size, CDR3 DNA, CDR3 protein. D genes are given only for firm matches. A clone size is listed for some rows: how often the clone was seen (once, few, many), or a class if it is expanded.

>TRBD2|TRBV28|TRBJ2-7|14|once
TGTGCCAGCGGAGCTAGCGGGACTTCCTACGAGCAGTACTTC
CASGASGTSYEQYF
>TRBD1|TRBV10-1|TRBJ2-7|12|NA
TGCGCCAGCAGCTCGGACAGGGAAGAGCAGTACTTC
CASSSDREEQYF
>TRBD1|TRBV7-9|TRBJ1-5|13|NA
TGTTCCAGCAGCTCAGGGGGGAATCAGCCCCAGCATTTT
CSSSSGGNQPQHF
>TRBD1|TRBV14|TRBJ2-5|15|NA
TGTGCCAGCAGCCAACCTAGGACAGGGTTAGAGACCCAGTACTTC
CASSQPRTGLETQYF
>NA|TRBV28|TRBJ1-5|16|NA
TGTGCCAGCAGTTTATATCGGGATTCAAGCAATCAGCCCCAGCATTTT
CASSLYRDSSNQPQHF
>NA|TRBV11-3|TRBJ1-6|14|few
TGTGCCAGCAGCGGAGGCCCAGCCAATTCACCCCTCCACTTT
CASSGGPANSPLHF
>TRBD1|TRBV28|TRBJ2-6|18|NA
TGTGCCAGCCAATCCCACAGGGGACCTCTCCCTAGAGCCAACGTCCTGACTTTC
CASQSHRGPLPRANVLTF
>TRBD2|TRBV28|TRBJ2-2|15|NA
TGTGCCAGCACCCTTAGCGGGGGGAACACCGGGGAGCTGTTTTTT
CASTLSGGNTGELFF
>NA|TRBV13|TRBJ1-6|16|few
TGTGCCAGCAGCTTGGGGCTTAGCTCCTATAATTCACCCCTCCACTTT
CASSLGLSSYNSPLHF
>NA|TRBV19|TRBJ1-1|14|once
TGTGCCAGTACGTCGCAGATTCGGAACACTGAAGCTTTCTTT
CASTSQIRNTEAFF
>TRBD1|TRBV7-2|TRBJ1-2|14|NA
TGTGCCAGCAGCGACCGGACAGGGCGGTATGGCTACACCTTC
CASSDRTGRYGYTF
>NA|TRBV7-3|TRBJ2-1|14|once
TGTGCCAGCAGCCAAAGGAGTATTCTCAATGAGCAGTTCTTC
CASSQRSILNEQFF
>NA|TRBV19|TRBJ1-2|12|few
TGTGCCACCGGAGGGACCATGTATGGCTACACCTTC
CATGGTMYGYTF
>NA|TRBV11-2|TRBJ2-7|17|NA
TGTGCCAGCAGCTTAGGGTGGACTCAGTACAGGGCCTACGAGCAGTACTTC
CASSLGWTQYRAYEQYF
>NA|TRBV7-2|TRBJ2-1|13|NA
TGTGCCAGCAGCTGGACATATTACAATGAGCAGTTCTTC
CASSWTYYNEQFF
>NA|TRBV5-5|TRBJ2-5|12|NA
TGTGCCAGCAGCTTTGCCGGAGAGACCCAGTACTTC
CASSFAGETQYF
>TRBD1|TRBV9|TRBJ1-6|14|NA
TGTGCCAGCAGCCCGGGACAGGGAACGTCACCCCTCCACTTT
CASSPGQGTSPLHF
>TRBD1|TRBV7-3|TRBJ1-1|15|NA
TGTGCCAGCAGCCTACAGGGGGCTGTGAACACTGAAGCTTTCTTT
CASSLQGAVNTEAFF
>TRBD1|TRBV5-6|TRBJ2-7|14|few
TGTGCCAGCAGCTTGGCCGGGACAGGGGTTTGGCAGTACTTC
CASSLAGTGVWQYF
>NA|TRBV30|TRBJ2-5|13|NA
TGTGCCTGGTTAAAGCGGGACCAAGAGACCCAGTACTTC
CAWLKRDQETQYF
>NA|TRBV7-6|TRBJ2-3|14|NA
TGTGCCAGCAGCTTAGGACTTCCCACAGATACGCAGTATTTT
CASSLGLPTDTQYF
>TRBD1|TRBV15|TRBJ1-5|15|NA
TGTGCCACCAGCAGATCGGGGACAGGCAATCAGCCCCAGCATTTT
CATSRSGTGNQPQHF
>NA|TRBV25-1|TRBJ1-2|15|once
TGTGCCAGCAGTGAATCTCCGGGGACTAACTATGGCTACACCTTC
CASSESPGTNYGYTF
>TRBD2|TRBV2|TRBJ2-3|15|NA
TGTGCCAGCAGTGAGCCTAGCGGGGGTCTAGATACGCAGTATTTT
CASSEPSGGLDTQYF